These 21 T cell receptor beta chains share one sample of origin, sequenced in a study of glioma-infiltrating T cells. TCR alpha and beta CDR3 regions were amplified from RNA using iRepertoire nested multiplex PCR. TCRdb re-called the multiplex PCR reads through MiXCR, storing one row per CDR3 protein. The sample includes 95,000 to 110,000 distinct CDR3 sequences, about 28% seen only once; the top ten take 44%. The sequenced material came from glioma tissue, nonneoplastic brain tissue, or PBMCs (not recorded which). These receptors were taken from a human donor with low-grade glioma or glioblastoma, undergoing nonglioma brain surgery, or in good health (not recorded which).

This clonotype was observed a handful of times. The V and J genes are TRBV11-3 and TRBJ2-5, with D possibly TRBD1 on 5 matching bases. V was cut by 4 bases and J by 1 base, with 10 bases left in between. The CDR3 is made up of 14 amino acids. The germline V gene has CDR1 SGHNT and CDR2 YENEEA. Here the CDR3 reads CASSSGHRQETQYF. CDR3 nucleotides: TGTGCCAGCAGCTCTGGACACCGCCAAGAGACCCAGTACTTC.

This clonotype was seen repeatedly, ten times or more. The V and J genes are TRBV20-1 and TRBJ1-1, with no clear D. The V end lost 3 bases, the J end lost 1 base, and 9 bases lay between the germline ends. The germline V gene encodes CDR1 DFQATT and CDR2 SNEGSKA (reference sequence). CDR3 length: 13 amino acids. Written as DNA, the CDR3 is TGCAGTGCTAGGCCCTCGGAGAACACTGAAGCTTTCTTT. It codes for CSARPSENTEAFF.

This clonotype has only a few counts. The DNA for the CDR3 is TGTGCCAGCAGTTTATTCACAAGGCCCTACACTGAAGCTTTCTTT. Its translation: CASSLFTRPYTEAFF. The chain combines TRBV28 with TRBJ1-1; unclear D gene. The CDR3 is 15 residues long. V lost 1 base and J 3 bases, leaving 12 bases between the germline ends. Germline CDR1 is MDHEN and CDR2 is SYDVKM.

This clonotype was detected a few times. CDR3 in DNA: TGTGCCAGCAGCCGACTTTCAAACACTGAAGCTTTCTTT. Translated, it gives CASSRLSNTEAFF. The V gene is TRBV11-2, the J gene TRBJ1-1; D is uncertain. In germline, CDR1 is SGHAT, CDR2 FQNNGV. The CDR3 length is 13 residues. V shed 5 bases and J shed 2 bases, with 9 bases lying between them.

Many counts were recorded for this clonotype. The V call is TRBV7-6, the J call TRBJ2-1; the D is unclear. From germline, CDR1 is SGHVS and CDR2 FNYEAQ. Trimming shortened V by 8 bases and J by 3 bases, and 11 bases separated the two germline ends. The length of the CDR3 is 13 residues. The CDR3 DNA sequence: TGTGCCAGCGGGGTCTCCTTCTACAATGAGCAGTTCTTC. Translation gives CASGVSFYNEQFF.

This clonotype has a count of ten or more. V gene TRBV20-1 combines with J gene TRBJ1-5; D perhaps matches TRBD1 (5 bases). The CDR3 runs 18 residues. Trimming pared 6 bases from V and 0 bases from J, leaving 24 bases between. Germline CDR1 is DFQATT and CDR2 is SNEGSKA (reference sequence). The CDR3 DNA is TGCAGTGCGGCTCCCGGGACGATAACCCCTTATAGCAATCAGCCCCAGCATTTT. It translates to CSAAPGTITPYSNQPQHF.

Many counts were recorded for this clonotype. The rearrangement uses TRBV28 and TRBJ1-1; no clear D gene. Trimming took off 4 bases at V and 0 bases at J, with 9 bases between the two ends. Germline CDR1 is MDHEN and CDR2 is SYDVKM. There are 14 residues in the CDR3. DNA of the CDR3: TGTGCCAGCAGTTACCCAGGCTTGAACACTGAAGCTTTCTTT. Residues: CASSYPGLNTEAFF.

This clonotype has only a few counts. The V and J genes are TRBV6-1 and TRBJ2-1, with 7 positions matching TRBD2. CDR1 and CDR2 (germline): MNHNS, SASEGT. J lost 5 bases, V lost 8 bases, and 9 bases had no gene match. The CDR3 totals 14 residues. For the CDR3, the DNA is TGTGCCAGCGGCAGGACTAGAGCAGACAATGAGCAGTTCTTC. Translated, it gives CASGRTRADNEQFF.

As concerns this clonotype: It may be a read error: a sequence one base away is much more abundant. The chain combines TRBV7-3 with TRBJ1-1; D ambiguous. CDR1 and CDR2 (germline): SGHTA, FQGTGA. The CDR3 extends over 13 amino acids. CDR3 residues: CASRYTVNTEGFF. CDR3 coding DNA: TGTGCCAGCAGGTATACAGTGAACACTGAAGGTTTCTTT.

Note on this clonotype: This may stem from a read error, because a much larger clone lies one nucleotide away. The DNA for the CDR3 is TGTGCCTGCCAGGGGTCCCACCTAGATACGCAGTATTTT. As protein: CACQGSHLDTQYF. The J gene is TRBJ2-3, the V gene TRBV24-1, with D perhaps TRBD1 (6 bases). This CDR3 contains 13 residues. V gave up 12 bases and J gave up 5 bases, with 17 bases separating them. Germline CDR1 is KGHDR and CDR2 is SFDVKD.

The rearrangement uses TRBV2 and TRBJ2-5, with D possibly TRBD1 on 6 matching bases. The CDR3 runs to 14 residues. V lost 2 bases and J 1 base, leaving 8 bases between the germline ends. The germline V gene encodes CDR1 SNHLY and CDR2 FYNNEI. The CDR3: CASSETTGQETQYF. CDR3 in DNA: TGTGCCAGCAGTGAAACGACAGGCCAAGAGACCCAGTACTTC.

The chain combines TRBV4-1 with TRBJ1-1; possible D gene TRBD1, 5 bases. This CDR3 comprises 16 residues. V lost 1 base to trimming and J lost 14 bases, with 26 bases between them. The germline CDR1 and CDR2 sequences are MGHRA and YSYEKL. The CDR3 region is CASSQGPPGLASLGFF. CDR3 nucleotide sequence: TGCGCCAGCAGCCAAGGCCCCCCGGGACTAGCTTCCTTGGGGTTCTTT.

This clonotype was seen a single time. Mismatch with germline at one junction end may stem from a read error. The genes are TRBV6-5 and TRBJ2-1; 7 nucleotides agree with TRBD1. CDR3 length equals 17 residues. Germline values: CDR1 MNHEY, CDR2 SVGAGI. This CDR3 reads CASTYTHRGPSYNEHFF. The CDR3 DNA reads as TGTGCCAGCACTTACACTCACAGGGGACCCTCCTACAATGAGCATTTCTTC.

Details on this clonotype: This may be a read error, as it is one base from a much larger clone. The chain uses TRBV20-1 and TRBJ1-2; TRBD1 might be the D (6 bases). Germline CDR1 is DFQATT and CDR2 is SNEGSKA (reference sequence). CDR3 length: 13 residues. V lost 4 bases and J lost 8, with 17 bases in between. CDR3 sequence: CSANAKGVGGYTF. In DNA form, the CDR3 reads TGCAGTGCTAATGCGAAGGGGGTGGGGGGCTACACCTTC.

The J gene is TRBJ2-1, the V gene TRBV29-1; weak D call: TRBD2 (5 bases). The V end was cut by 5 bases, the J end by 6 bases, with 11 bases between. Germline V gene sequence: CDR1 SQVTM, CDR2 ANQGSEA. The CDR3 loop spans 12 amino acids. CDR3 nucleotide sequence: TGCAGCGTTACTAGGACTCTCAATGAGCAGTTCTTC. Translation gives CSVTRTLNEQFF.

As to this clonotype: A single base separates this from a much larger clone, so it may be a read error. The chain couples TRBV20-1 to TRBJ1-1, with unresolved D. From germline, CDR1 is DFQATT and CDR2 SNEGSKA (reference sequence). Trimming took off 7 bases at V and 2 bases at J, with 26 bases between the two ends. The CDR3 runs 17 residues. The CDR3 nucleotides are TGCAGTGATATGACTTGGGGTCTCTCGACTAAAAACACTGAAGCTTTCTTT. This translates into CSDMTWGLSTKNTEAFF.

A few counts support this clonotype. The chain uses TRBV12-3 or TRBV12-4 and TRBJ1-5; D is unresolved. CDR3 size: 14 residues. Trimming took 2 bases from V and 9 from J, leaving 14 bases between them. The CDR3 is CASSLSSAGRPQHF. The DNA of the CDR3 is TGTGCCAGCAGTTTATCCTCCGCCGGACGGCCCCAGCATTTT.

This clonotype was detected a few times. The rearrangement links TRBV7-6 to TRBJ2-5; no definite D call. Germline V gene data show CDR1 as SGHVS and CDR2 as FNYEAQ. The V end was cut by 4 bases, the J end by 7 bases, with 10 bases between. The CDR3 spans 12 residues. In DNA form, the CDR3 reads TGTGCCAGCAGCTCTGGTGTTGGGACCCAGTACTTC. Translation gives CASSSGVGTQYF.

This clonotype has a handful of counts. J is TRBJ2-3 and V is TRBV7-3, with TRBD2 matching 10 bases. V trimming: 0 bases; J trimming: 6 bases; junction bases outside the gene matches: 6. Per the germline V gene, CDR1 is SGHTA and CDR2 is FQGTGA. This CDR3 comprises 16 residues. The CDR3 sequence is CASSLTYTSGADTQYF. CDR3 DNA: TGTGCCAGCAGCTTAACTTATACTAGCGGGGCCGATACGCAGTATTTT.

Remarks on this clonotype: Just one base apart from a much larger clone, this may be a read error. This sequence joins TRBV6-4 and TRBJ1-1; D gene unclear. Germline lookup yields CDR1 MRHNA and CDR2 SNTAGT. The length of the CDR3 is 13 residues. The CDR3 sequence is CAISEQRDTEAFF. As DNA, the CDR3 is TGTGCCATCAGTGAACAGCGGGACACTGAAGCTTTCTTT.

The V call is TRBV20-1, the J call TRBJ2-5, with D unresolved. V lost 1 base and J lost 4, with 16 bases in between. Per the germline V gene, CDR1 is DFQATT and CDR2 is SNEGSKA (reference sequence). The CDR3 runs to 15 residues. The CDR3 DNA reads as TGCAGTGCTAGAGGTTCGGCGTGGCGAGGAGAGACCCAGTACTTC. Protein product: CSARGSAWRGETQYF.